This section outlines one T cell receptor (beta chain) sequence together with its context. The antigen is undetermined. This entry belongs to a study of PD-1 blockade in classical Hodgkin lymphoma. Regarding the study as a whole: Significant TCR diversity gains by C4D1 occurred in CD4+ but not CD8+ cells. Exclusion was applied to patients who started nivolumab under 1 year after ASCT.

V was shortened by 0 bases and J by 4 bases, with 9 bases between the two germline ends. The length of the CDR3 is 14 residues. Germline CDR1 is LGHNA and CDR2 is YSLEER. All trial patients relapsed after autologous stem cell transplantation. Each best response was a complete response, a partial response or progressive disease. Measured with immunoSEQ multiplex PCR; TCRdb has only the in-frame clones, and not every one. The table has tens of thousands of clones, around 71% seen once; the top ten hold 3%. The source of this sequence is a human donor with classical Hodgkin lymphoma. The specimen was peripheral blood mononuclear cells (PBMCs), collected at baseline. The rearrangement uses TRBV4-3 and TRBJ1-2; D not certain. CDR3 bases: TGCGCCAGCAGCCAAGACGAGCCTTCCTATGGCTACACCTTC. Protein product: CASSQDEPSYGYTF.